The following is a TCR beta chain sequence with its context. There is no known antigen for this receptor. Per-nucleotide qualities are absent, and no much larger clonotype sits a single base away. Spanning cysteine to phenylalanine, the CDR3 consists of 16 amino acids. Kept here is only the CDR3 DNA, which spans 48 bases and is read in frame from base 1. Per the germline V gene, SNHLY is the CDR1 and FYNNEI is the CDR2. V is trimmed back by 7 bases and J by 2 bases, and the junction contains 12 bases that no gene match accounts for. The CDR3 regions of human TCRbeta chains were analyzed by immunosequencing. On the study's bioinformatics: TCRs in the repertoires were compared against a reference library of SARS-CoV-2-specific TCRs that had been generated with the MIRA antigen-specificity platform. Breadth meant the fraction of unique TCRs that were SARS-CoV-2-associated, whereas depth meant the fraction of total T cells that were SARS-CoV-2-associated. Each spike-specific TCR was assigned to its reactive spike region and to a CD4 or CD8 class using the MIRA data. Log10-transformed breadth and depth values were compared by one-way ANOVA with Sidak's multiple comparisons tests. The immuneACCESS repertoire file appears here via TCRdb, limited to in-frame rearrangements. These files lack a portion of the clones; in checked studies, under half of the deficit traces to unresolved V genes, and the cause of the others is not known. The D gene and trimming were derived from the DNA, and the V and J assignments and clone size from that table. This sample gives roughly 100,000 clones in total; 85% to 90% of them show up just once. The ten most abundant clones make up roughly 4% of the sample.

The sample comes from a study of T cell responses to AZD1222 COVID-19 vaccine listed by TCRdb under 2021. Regarding the study in general: AZD1222 recipients given second doses at about 4 weeks or at about 12 weeks were pooled, since spike-specific TCR depth and breadth were not found to differ between the two schedules. TCR sequencing covered fewer than 250 trial participants: around 210 given two doses of AZD1222 and 26 given two doses of MenACWY control vaccine. Trial participants were enrolled by age into 18-55, 56-69 and 70-plus year subgroups, with roughly 160, 29 and 62 TCR-sequenced participants respectively.

The time point label for this specimen denotes: baseline before first vaccination. Samples from vaccinated people were obtained from the UK trials COV001 and COV002, which included a single-blind randomized controlled phase 2/3 trial of AZD1222 (ChAdOx1 nCoV-19) in healthy adults. For TCRbeta chain sequencing, PBMC samples were collected from trial participants at day 0 and at day 28 after the second dose. Findings and caveats that apply to the study as a whole: Conclusions about previously exposed vaccinees were limited because only a handful of AZD1222 recipients were SARS-CoV-2 seropositive at baseline. Because no day 14 peak-response samples were available, repertoires were characterized only after the peak T cell response. In the small 56-69-year group, the increase in depth fell short of significance, most likely because of low power. Participants were mostly white British, with more females than males. The authors suggested clonal diversity may have been underestimated. Reportedly, close to half of the unique spike-specific TCRs recognized epitopes lying outside the regions that are mutated in the B.1.351 and B.1.1.7 variants. Vaccine-associated CD4 TCRs spanned the whole spike protein, with dominant responses in regions 160-218 and 743-854. After two AZD1222 doses, both the breadth and the depth of spike-specific TCRs were significantly higher than at day 0 and than in MenACWY recipients.

The clonotype comes from an adult in good health. Recombination connected TRBV2 to TRBJ2-3, with TRBD1 identical over 7 junction bases. This material consisted of peripheral blood, taken on day 0 of AZD1222 vaccination. The CDR3 protein sequence reads: CASTRRGTDFTDTQYF. The nucleotide sequence reads as follows: TGTGCCAGCACCCGTAGGGGGACAGACTTCACAGATACGCAGTATTTT.